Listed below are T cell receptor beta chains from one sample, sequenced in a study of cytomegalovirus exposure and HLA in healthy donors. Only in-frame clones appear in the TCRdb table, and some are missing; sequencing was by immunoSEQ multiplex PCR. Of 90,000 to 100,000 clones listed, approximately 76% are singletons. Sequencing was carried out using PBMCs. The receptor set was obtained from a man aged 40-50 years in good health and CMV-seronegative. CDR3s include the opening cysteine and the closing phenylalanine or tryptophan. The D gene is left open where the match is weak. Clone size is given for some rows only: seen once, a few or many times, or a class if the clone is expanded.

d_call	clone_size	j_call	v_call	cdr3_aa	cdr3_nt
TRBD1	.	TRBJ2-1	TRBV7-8	CASSFGKLQGAGNEQFF	TGTGCCAGCAGCTTCGGTAAACTACAGGGGGCAGGCAATGAGCAGTTCTTC
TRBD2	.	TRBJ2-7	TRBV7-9	CASSFGGSGRGSEQYF	TGTGCCAGCAGCTTCGGTGGTAGCGGGAGGGGAAGCGAGCAGTACTTC
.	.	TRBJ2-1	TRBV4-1	CASSQDPSNEQFF	TGCGCCAGCAGCCAAGATCCTTCCAATGAGCAGTTCTTC
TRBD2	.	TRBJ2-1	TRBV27	CASSFISSGVYNEQFF	TGTGCCAGCAGTTTTATTTCTAGCGGAGTCTACAATGAGCAGTTCTTC
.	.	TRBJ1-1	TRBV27	CASSLLRPTHTEAFF	TGTGCCAGCAGCCTTCTCAGGCCAACTCACACTGAAGCTTTCTTT
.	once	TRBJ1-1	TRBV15	CATSTNGNTEAFF	TGTGCCACCAGCACAAACGGGAACACTGAAGCTTTCTTT
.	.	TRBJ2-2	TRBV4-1	CASSQAVTSNTGELFF	TGCGCCAGCAGCCAGGCTGTAACCTCGAACACCGGGGAGCTGTTTTTT
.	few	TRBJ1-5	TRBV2	CASRAYREAHQPQHF	TGTGCCAGCAGGGCTTACAGGGAAGCCCATCAGCCCCAGCATTTT
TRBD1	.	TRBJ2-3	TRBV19	CASSIAYGQGALADTQYF	TGTGCCAGTAGTATAGCCTATGGACAGGGGGCGTTGGCAGATACGCAGTATTTT
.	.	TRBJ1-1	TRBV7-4	CASSKLGGTEAFF	TGTGCCAGCAGCAAATTGGGAGGCACTGAAGCTTTCTTT
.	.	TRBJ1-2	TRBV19	CASSIGAGNGYTF	TGTGCCAGTAGTATAGGCGCGGGCAATGGCTACACCTTC
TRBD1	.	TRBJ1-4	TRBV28	CASSTDRGQFF	TGTGCCAGCAGCACCGACAGGGGGCAGTTTTTT
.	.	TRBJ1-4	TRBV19	CAAAVETGTNEKLFF	TGTGCAGCCGCCGTTGAGACAGGCACTAATGAAAAACTGTTTTTT
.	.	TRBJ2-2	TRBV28	CASAAGELFF	TGTGCAAGCGCGGCCGGGGAGCTGTTTTTT
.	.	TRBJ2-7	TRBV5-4	CASSGLSGEQYF	TGTGCCAGCTCTGGTCTCTCGGGCGAGCAGTACTTC
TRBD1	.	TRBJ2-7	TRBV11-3	CASSSGTGRSEQYF	TGTGCCAGCAGCTCTGGGACAGGGCGTTCGGAGCAGTACTTC
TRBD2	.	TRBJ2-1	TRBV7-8	CASSLATSGSHEQFF	TGTGCCAGCAGCTTAGCGACTAGCGGGAGTCATGAGCAGTTCTTC
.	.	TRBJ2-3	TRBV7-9	CSSSLEAGTQYF	TGTTCCAGCAGCTTAGAAGCAGGCACGCAGTATTTT
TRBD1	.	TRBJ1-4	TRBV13	CASRHGTADRANEKLFF	TGTGCCAGCAGGCACGGGACAGCTGATAGAGCTAATGAAAAACTGTTTTTT
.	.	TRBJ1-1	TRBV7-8	CASNSGEPMNTEAFF	TGTGCCAGCAACTCCGGGGAACCGATGAACACTGAAGCTTTCTTT
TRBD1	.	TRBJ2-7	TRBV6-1	CASRRLFEGAEQYF	TGTGCCAGCAGAAGACTTTTTGAGGGGGCCGAGCAGTACTTC
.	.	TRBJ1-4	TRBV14	CASSQDLRTDNEKLFF	TGTGCCAGCAGCCAAGACTTGCGGACAGACAATGAAAAACTGTTTTTT
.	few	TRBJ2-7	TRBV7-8	CASSQFRGGTRQEQYF	TGTGCCAGCAGCCAATTTAGGGGGGGGACGCGCCAAGAGCAGTACTTC
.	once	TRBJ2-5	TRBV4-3	CASSQETWGVETQYF	TGCGCCAGCAGCCAAGAAACGTGGGGAGTCGAGACCCAGTACTTC
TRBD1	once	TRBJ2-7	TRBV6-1	CASSERGTAFYEQYF	TGTGCCAGCAGTGAAAGGGGGACAGCCTTCTACGAGCAGTACTTC
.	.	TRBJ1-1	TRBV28	CASSLFGEAFF	TGTGCCAGCAGTTTATTCGGGGAAGCTTTCTTT
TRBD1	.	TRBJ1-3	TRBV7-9	CATSGTGTGNTIYF	TGTGCCACGTCGGGGACAGGAACTGGAAACACCATATATTTT
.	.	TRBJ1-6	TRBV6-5	CASSLRGSSYNSPLHF	TGTGCCAGCAGTTTACGGGGGAGCTCCTATAATTCACCCCTCCACTTT
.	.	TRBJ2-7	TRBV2	CASSEREGGEQYF	TGTGCCAGCAGTGAGAGGGAAGGTGGAGAGCAGTACTTC
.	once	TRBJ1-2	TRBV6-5	CAKRQTAYNYGYTF	TGTGCCAAGAGGCAGACAGCATACAACTATGGCTACACCTTC
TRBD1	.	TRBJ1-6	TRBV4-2	CASSPPGQDGKSPLHF	TGTGCCAGCAGCCCCCCCGGACAGGACGGCAAATCACCCCTCCACTTT
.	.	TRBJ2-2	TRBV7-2	CASSVRFTGELFF	TGTGCCAGCAGCGTCCGGTTCACCGGGGAGCTGTTTTTT
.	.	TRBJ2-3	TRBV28	CASSLLRWGADTQYF	TGTGCCAGCAGCCTTTTAAGGTGGGGGGCAGATACGCAGTATTTT
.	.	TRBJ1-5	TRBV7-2	CASSLLGRDDQPQHF	TGTGCCAGCAGCTTATTGGGCAGAGATGACCAGCCCCAGCATTTT
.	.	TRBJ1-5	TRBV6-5	CASSSSGLGVQPQHF	TGTGCCAGCAGTTCCTCGGGGTTGGGAGTTCAGCCCCAGCATTTT
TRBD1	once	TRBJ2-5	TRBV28	CASRDPGQGTVGTQYF	TGTGCCAGCAGGGATCCGGGACAGGGGACCGTCGGGACCCAGTACTTC